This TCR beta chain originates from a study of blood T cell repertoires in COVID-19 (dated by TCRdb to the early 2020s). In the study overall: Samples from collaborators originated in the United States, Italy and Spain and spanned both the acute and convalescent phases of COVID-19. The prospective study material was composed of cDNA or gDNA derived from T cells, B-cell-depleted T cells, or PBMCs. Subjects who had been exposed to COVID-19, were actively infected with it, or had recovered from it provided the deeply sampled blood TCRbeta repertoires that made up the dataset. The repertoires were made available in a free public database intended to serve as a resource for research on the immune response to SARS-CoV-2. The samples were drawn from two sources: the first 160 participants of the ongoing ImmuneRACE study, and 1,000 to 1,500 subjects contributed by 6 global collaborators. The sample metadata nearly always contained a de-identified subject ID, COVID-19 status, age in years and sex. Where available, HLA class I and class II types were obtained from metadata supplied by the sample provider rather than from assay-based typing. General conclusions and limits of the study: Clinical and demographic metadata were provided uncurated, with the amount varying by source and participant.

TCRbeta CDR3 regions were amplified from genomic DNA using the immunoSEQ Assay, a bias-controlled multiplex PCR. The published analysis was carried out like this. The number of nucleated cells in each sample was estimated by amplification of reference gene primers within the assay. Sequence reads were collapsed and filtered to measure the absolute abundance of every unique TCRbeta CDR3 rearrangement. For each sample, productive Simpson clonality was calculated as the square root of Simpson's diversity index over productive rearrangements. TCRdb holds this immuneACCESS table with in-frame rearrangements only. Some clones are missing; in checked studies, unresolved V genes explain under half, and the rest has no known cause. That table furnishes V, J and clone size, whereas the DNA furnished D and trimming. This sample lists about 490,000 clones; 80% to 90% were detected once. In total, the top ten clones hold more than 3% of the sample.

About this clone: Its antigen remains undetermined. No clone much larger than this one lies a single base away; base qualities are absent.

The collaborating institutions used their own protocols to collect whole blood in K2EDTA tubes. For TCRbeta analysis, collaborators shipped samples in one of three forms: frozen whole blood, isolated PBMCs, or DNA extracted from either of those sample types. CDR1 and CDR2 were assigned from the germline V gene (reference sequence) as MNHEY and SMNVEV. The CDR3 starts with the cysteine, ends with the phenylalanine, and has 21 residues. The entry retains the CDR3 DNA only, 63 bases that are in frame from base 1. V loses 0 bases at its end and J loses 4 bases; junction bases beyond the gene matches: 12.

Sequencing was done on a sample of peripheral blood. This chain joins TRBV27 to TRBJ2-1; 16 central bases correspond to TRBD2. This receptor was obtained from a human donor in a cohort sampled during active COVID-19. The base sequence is TGTGCCAGCAGTTTATCGCCCCAAGGGACTAGCGGGAGGGCCAGGTACAATGAGCAGTTCTTC. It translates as CASSLSPQGTSGRARYNEQFF.